The 24 T cell receptor beta chains reported below all come from one sample, sequenced in a study of CD8 T cells in Susac syndrome. An input of roughly 0.5 to 1 ug of RNA was subjected to reverse transcription using random hexamers. One entry per CDR3 protein, called by TCRdb with MiXCR from the immunoSEQ multiplex PCR reads. This sample yields 51,000 or so distinct CDR3 sequences, of which under 95% are seen a single time; more than 0.45% belongs to the top ten. Sequencing was done on a sample of CD8+ T cells from PBMCs. The receptors originated from a human donor in good health.

The V and J genes are TRBV3-1 and TRBJ2-7, with D possibly being TRBD2 (7 bases). This CDR3 is built from 17 residues. Germline V lookup: CDR1 LGHDT, CDR2 YNNKEL (reference sequence). Trimming removed 4 bases at V and 0 bases at J, with 19 bases between. The CDR3 region has the DNA TGTGCCAGCAGCCCAAAGGGGGGAGGGCCCTTCTCCTACGAGCAGTACTTC. Translation gives CASSPKGGGPFSYEQYF.

V and J are TRBV6-2 or TRBV6-3 and TRBJ2-2, with D possibly matching TRBD2 (6 bases). This CDR3 region has 13 residues. CDR1 is MNHEY and CDR2 is SVGEGT in the germline V gene. The V and J ends lost 4 bases and 6 bases respectively, with 9 bases between them. This CDR3 is CASSWEVAGELFF. The CDR3 nucleotides are TGTGCCAGCAGTTGGGAGGTCGCCGGGGAGCTGTTTTTT.

This chain joins TRBV10-1 and TRBJ2-1; D is unresolved. This CDR3 contains 14 residues. V lost 3 bases and J lost 4, with 10 bases in between. The germline V gene encodes CDR1 WNHNN and CDR2 SYGVQD (reference sequence). CDR3 DNA sequence: TGCGCCAGCAGTGACACCGGGCCATACAATGAGCAGTTCTTC. This translates into CASSDTGPYNEQFF.

This chain connects TRBV4-1 to TRBJ2-1; D may be TRBD1 or TRBD2 (5 bases each). This CDR3 spans 14 amino acids. Germline V lookup: CDR1 MGHRA, CDR2 YSYEKL. V lost 1 base, J lost 5 bases, and 9 bases lay in between. The CDR3 bases are TGCGCCAGCAGCCAAGCGGGGCTAGACAATGAGCAGTTCTTC. This codes for CASSQAGLDNEQFF.

The rearrangement joins TRBV4-1 to TRBJ2-7; D remains ambiguous. Germline lookup yields CDR1 MGHRA and CDR2 YSYEKL. CDR3 length: 15 residues. With 0 bases removed from V and 3 bases from J, the gap between germline ends came to 12 bases. The CDR3 loop reads CASSQDPGEFYEQYF. CDR3 DNA: TGCGCCAGCAGCCAAGATCCGGGTGAGTTCTACGAGCAGTACTTC.

This chain uses TRBV20-1 with TRBJ2-4; 7 bases align to TRBD2. The trim removed 1 base at V and 8 bases at J, leaving 14 bases unmatched. The CDR3 is 16 residues long. In germline, CDR1 is DFQATT, CDR2 SNEGSKA (reference sequence). As DNA, the CDR3 is TGCAGTGCTAGAGGCTCTCAGGGAGCGGGGATGGACATTCAGTACTTC. It encodes CSARGSQGAGMDIQYF.

The J gene is TRBJ2-7, the V gene TRBV14; tentative D call: TRBD2 (6 bases). Germline CDR1 and CDR2: SGHDN and FVKESK. This CDR3 comprises 13 residues. V lost 0 bases and J 5 bases, leaving 8 bases between the germline ends. In nucleotides, the CDR3 is TGTGCCAGCAGCCAAGATCGGGGGAACGAGCAGTACTTC. It codes for CASSQDRGNEQYF.

The chain is built from TRBV5-6 and TRBJ2-7; 10 positions match TRBD2. The germline V gene has CDR1 SGHDT and CDR2 YYEEEE. This CDR3 has 15 amino acids. Trimming removed 0 bases from V and 5 bases from J; junction bases left unmatched: 5. The CDR3 sequence is CASSLGSSGRNEQYF. CDR3 bases: TGTGCCAGCAGCTTGGGGAGTAGCGGGAGGAACGAGCAGTACTTC.

The CDR3: CASSLVAGLADTQYF. The CDR3 DNA reads as TGTGCCAGCAGCTTAGTAGCCGGGTTAGCAGATACGCAGTATTTT. V usage is TRBV11-2 and J usage is TRBJ2-3, with unresolved D. The V gene lost 1 base and the J gene lost 4 bases, with 12 bases spanning the gap. CDR1 and CDR2 from the germline V gene are SGHAT and FQNNGV. The CDR3 spans 15 residues.

V is TRBV3-1 and J is TRBJ2-5; D not resolved. The V gene lost 5 bases and the J gene lost 5 bases, with 6 bases spanning the gap. The CDR3 totals 11 residues. CDR1 LGHDT and CDR2 YNNKEL come from the germline V gene (reference sequence). This CDR3 is CASSKWETQYF. The DNA of the CDR3 is TGTGCCAGCAGCAAGTGGGAGACCCAGTACTTC.

This clonotype was recorded once. The rearrangement joins TRBV7-9 to TRBJ1-2; no reliable D call. Trimming stripped 3 bases from V and 0 bases from J, with 5 bases between. CDR1 and CDR2 (germline): SEHNR, FQNEAQ (reference sequence). The CDR3 covers 13 residues. The CDR3: CASSLGANYGYTF. CDR3 nucleotide sequence: TGTGCCAGCAGCTTGGGAGCTAACTATGGCTACACCTTC.

The V and J genes are TRBV4-1 and TRBJ2-1; D unclear. CDR1 is MGHRA, CDR2 YSYEKL, per germline. Trimming took off 3 bases at V and 2 bases at J, with 14 bases between the two ends. The CDR3 is 16 amino acids. CDR3 nucleotide sequence: TGCGCCAGCAGCCATTCAGCCCCCGGGCCCTACAATGAGCAGTTCTTC. Residues: CASSHSAPGPYNEQFF.

V and J are TRBV12-3 or TRBV12-4 and TRBJ1-5; D uncertain. V shed 6 bases and J shed 4 bases, with 13 bases lying between them. This CDR3 spans 14 amino acids. CDR3 nucleotide sequence: TGTGCCAGCAGAGGAACAGCCCTTAATCAGCCCCAGCATTTT. This codes for CASRGTALNQPQHF.

The gene calls are TRBV9 and TRBJ1-5; 8 bases line up with TRBD1. The V gene's germline CDR1 is SGDLS and CDR2 YYNGEE. The J segment lost 7 bases and the V segment lost 4 bases, leaving 7 bases of the junction unmatched. This CDR3 is built from 14 residues. This CDR3 is CASSLGTGLQPQHF. For the CDR3, the DNA is TGTGCCAGCAGCCTCGGGACAGGCCTACAGCCCCAGCATTTT.

V is TRBV13 and J is TRBJ1-1, with TRBD1 matching 8 bases. With V trimmed by 5 bases and J by 0 bases, 11 bases remained unmatched. There are 17 residues in the CDR3. Germline V gives CDR1 PRHDT, CDR2 FYEKMQ (reference sequence). CDR3 sequence reads: CASSSLGGQELNTEAFF. The CDR3 coding sequence is TGTGCCAGCAGCAGCCTCGGGGGACAGGAGTTGAACACTGAAGCTTTCTTT.

The chain employs TRBV27 and TRBJ2-1, with TRBD1 matching 10 bases. The V segment lost 8 bases and the J segment 2 bases; nucleotides outside the gene matches: 6. This CDR3 contains 15 residues. Germline lookup yields CDR1 MNHEY and CDR2 SMNVEV (reference sequence). DNA of the CDR3: TGTGCCAGCGGATCCGGGACAGGGGCCTACAATGAGCAGTTCTTC. The encoded protein is CASGSGTGAYNEQFF.

The rearrangement uses TRBV20-1 and TRBJ1-1, with D unclear. Germline-derived CDR1 and CDR2 are DFQATT and SNEGSKA (reference sequence). With 0 bases removed from V and 3 bases from J, the gap between germline ends came to 2 bases. The CDR3 is 11 amino acids. The CDR3 here is CSARDHTEAFF. CDR3 coding DNA: TGCAGTGCTAGAGACCACACTGAAGCTTTCTTT.

The chain recombines TRBV5-4 with TRBJ2-1, with D perhaps matching TRBD2 (5 bases). The CDR3 contains 17 residues. Per germline, CDR1 SGHNT and CDR2 YYREEE (reference sequence). The V end was cut by 0 bases, the J end by 3 bases, with 16 bases between. CDR3 in amino acids: CASSLGLAGLYYNEQFF. CDR3 in DNA: TGTGCCAGCAGCTTGGGATTGGCGGGCTTATACTACAATGAGCAGTTCTTC. Complete variable domain (other parts from reference TRBV5-4 and TRBJ2-1): ETGVTQSPTHLIKTRGQQVTLRCSSQSGHNTVSWYQQALGQGPQFIFQYYREEENGRGNFPPRFSGLQFPNYSSELNVNALELDDSALYLCASSLGLAGLYYNEQFFGPGTRLTVL.

This rearrangement joins TRBV6-2 or TRBV6-3 to TRBJ2-7, with 7 bases that match TRBD1. Germline V lookup: CDR1 MNHEY, CDR2 SVGEGT. CDR3 length: 14 amino acids. Trimming removed 5 bases from V and 2 bases from J; junction bases left unmatched: 6. This CDR3 is CASSGRQGTYEQYF. In DNA, the CDR3 is TGTGCCAGCAGTGGGAGACAGGGAACCTACGAGCAGTACTTC.

J is TRBJ2-1 and V is TRBV3-1; TRBD2 aligns across 13 bases. The V and J ends lost 1 base and 9 bases, in that order; junction bases with no gene match: 12. The CDR3 consists of 18 residues. Germline CDR1 LGHDT, CDR2 YNNKEL (reference sequence). DNA of the CDR3: TGTGCCAGCAGCCAAGTCGCCGGGACTAGCGGGACCCTGGGTGAGCAGTTCTTC. Translated: CASSQVAGTSGTLGEQFF.

This clonotype was seen only once. DNA for the CDR3: TGTGCCAGCAGCTTAGCGCTGGGAGGGGTGCGGTACGAGCAGTACTTC. It is translated as CASSLALGGVRYEQYF. This chain uses TRBV7-9 with TRBJ2-7; 7 nucleotides match TRBD2. From germline, CDR1 is SEHNR and CDR2 FQNEAQ (reference sequence). With V trimmed by 0 bases and J by 4 bases, 9 bases remained unmatched. The CDR3 loop spans 16 amino acids.

This chain uses TRBV11-2 with TRBJ2-7; 11 bases are a match to TRBD1. The V and J ends lost 4 bases and 3 bases, in that order; junction bases with no gene match: 2. Germline V gene data show CDR1 as SGHAT and CDR2 as FQNNGV. The CDR3 covers 14 residues. Here the CDR3 DNA reads TGTGCCAGCAGCTACGGGACAGGGGGCTACGAGCAGTACTTC. Translating gives CASSYGTGGYEQYF.

The rearrangement joins TRBV12-3 or TRBV12-4 to TRBJ2-3; D is uncertain. Trimming removed 3 bases from V and 2 bases from J, with 6 bases in between. The CDR3 has 13 residues. The CDR3 region is CASSFIPTDTQYF. For the CDR3, the DNA is TGTGCCAGCAGTTTTATCCCCACAGATACGCAGTATTTT.

The chain uses TRBV18 and TRBJ1-2; 8 bases line up with TRBD1. V lost 2 bases, J lost 0 bases, and 2 bases stayed unmatched. Germline V gene sequence: CDR1 KGHSH, CDR2 LQKENI. This CDR3 has 15 amino acids. For the CDR3, the DNA is TGTGCCAGCTCACCAGGACAGGGTTCTAACTATGGCTACACCTTC. Translation gives CASSPGQGSNYGYTF.